This TCR beta chain emerged from a study of blood T cell repertoires in COVID-19. As for the study in general: Researchers got acute and convalescent COVID-19 samples from the United States, Italy and Spain. The cDNA or gDNA used as material had been derived from T cells, B-cell-depleted T cells, or PBMCs.

Looked up from germline, CDR1 is SGHRS and CDR2 is YFSETQ. CDR3 size: 15 residues. Losses at the gene ends were 2 bases for V and 3 bases for J; bases not matched to a gene: 5. In the original processing: Amplified reference gene primers provided the basis for estimating nucleated cell counts. Assay used: immunoSEQ multiplex PCR; TCRdb lists only in-frame clones, some missing. From that table come the V and J calls and clone size; the DNA was used to work out D and trimming. The table lists some 130,000 clones, 79% of them singletons. Sequenced: peripheral blood. The receptor was derived from a man between 60 and 75 years old with acute or convalescent COVID-19. This chain links TRBV5-1 with TRBJ2-1; TRBD2 agrees at 7 bases. The CDR3 sequence is CASSFGGGIYNEQFF. The CDR3, as DNA: TGCGCCAGCAGCTTTGGGGGAGGGATCTACAATGAGCAGTTCTTC.